The 23 T cell receptor beta chains below all came from one sample that was sequenced in a study of monozygotic twins with inflammatory bowel disease. Reanalyzing the 5' RACE reads, TCRdb keeps one entry per CDR3 protein, without DNA. In all, the sample yields about 380,000 distinct CDR3 sequences. Material for sequencing was blood. These receptors all stem from a human donor with ulcerative colitis or Crohn's disease, or a healthy co-twin of an affected twin (not recorded which).

This rearrangement joins TRBV29-1 to TRBJ2-3. This CDR3 contains 11 residues. From germline, CDR1 is SQVTM and CDR2 ANQGSEA. CDR3 sequence: CSAEHTDTQYF.

The chain employs TRBV4-3 and TRBJ1-2; TCRdb's assignment of TRBD1 cannot be checked, as there is no DNA. Germline V CDR1 and CDR2: LGHNA, YSLEER. There are 15 residues in the CDR3. The CDR3 loop reads CASSQAGQGWYGYTF.

The chain couples TRBV12-3 or TRBV12-4 to TRBJ2-3; the TRBD1 assignment by TCRdb is unverifiable without DNA. The CDR3 is 16 residues long. The CDR3 here is CASSFPLLDSSDTQYF.

V and J are TRBV20-1 and TRBJ2-3; without DNA, the TCRdb call of TRBD2 cannot be checked. Germline values: CDR1 DFQATT, CDR2 SNEGSKA (reference sequence). The CDR3 is 17 amino acids. The CDR3 sequence: CSARVFGGGAMTDTQYF.

This chain joins TRBV5-4 and TRBJ2-3; TCRdb proposes TRBD1, but this gene call is untestable without DNA. The length of the CDR3 is 15 residues. CDR1 and CDR2 (germline): SGHNT, YYREEE (reference sequence). The CDR3 sequence: CASSLGTGGDDTQYF.

The chain couples TRBV5-6 to TRBJ1-6. In germline, CDR1 is SGHDT, CDR2 YYEEEE. The CDR3 extends over 13 amino acids. The CDR3: CASSPALGSPLHF.

V is TRBV4-3 and J is TRBJ2-2; TCRdb picks TRBD1, but there is no DNA to check that call. Germline V lookup: CDR1 LGHNA, CDR2 YSLEER. The CDR3 has 17 residues. CDR3: CASSQDRAGGSPGELFF.

The chain carries TRBV7-8 and TRBJ2-1; with no DNA, the TCRdb D assignment of TRBD1 cannot be verified. The germline V gene has CDR1 SGHVS and CDR2 FQNEAQ. This CDR3 region has 14 residues. CDR3 sequence: CASSKDRSYNEQFF. Supplemented by reference TRBV7-8 and TRBJ2-1, the full variable domain reads GAGVSQSPRYKVAKRGQDVALRCDPISGHVSLFWYQQALGQGPEFLTYFQNEAQLDKSGLPSDRFFAERPEGSVSTLKIQRTQQEDSAVYLCASSKDRSYNEQFFGPGTRLTVL.

V usage is TRBV12-3 or TRBV12-4 and J usage is TRBJ2-7. This CDR3 region has 12 residues. The CDR3 sequence: CASSFWVYEQYF.

J is TRBJ2-5 and V is TRBV6-2 or TRBV6-3; the TCRdb D gene call, TRBD2, has no DNA to confirm it. Germline CDR1 reads MNHEY; CDR2 reads SVGEGT. There are 15 residues in the CDR3. CDR3: CASSYVDLAMETQYF.

The V call is TRBV5-1, the J call TRBJ2-1; TCRdb reports TRBD1, a call that lacks DNA to check it against. The CDR3 sequence is 17 residues long. Germline values: CDR1 SGHRS, CDR2 YFSETQ. CDR3 loop: CASSPPLLASSYNEQFF.

The chain combines TRBV4-2 with TRBJ2-1; without DNA, the TCRdb call of TRBD2 cannot be checked. This CDR3 contains 16 residues. CDR1 is LGHNA, CDR2 YNFKEQ, per germline. This CDR3 is CASSQRAGDSYNEQFF.

The CDR3 reads CASSLRPPGTEAFF. The gene calls are TRBV12-3 or TRBV12-4 and TRBJ1-1; TCRdb selects TRBD1, and the lack of DNA leaves this call unchecked. There are 14 residues in the CDR3.

The CDR3 region is CASSLGTGADNEQFF. The J gene is TRBJ2-1, the V gene TRBV7-3; TCRdb returns TRBD1, unconfirmable since there is no DNA. The CDR3 sequence is 15 residues long. Germline V gene data show CDR1 as SGHTA and CDR2 as FQGTGA.

The genes are TRBV3-1 and TRBJ2-2; TCRdb selects TRBD2, and the lack of DNA leaves this call unchecked. Germline V CDR1 and CDR2: LGHDT, YNNKEL (reference sequence). This CDR3 contains 16 residues. CDR3 loop: CASSHETSGGWGELFF.

V usage is TRBV25-1 and J usage is TRBJ1-4; TCRdb picks TRBD1, but there is no DNA to check that call. CDR3 length equals 16 residues. Germline V lookup: CDR1 MGHDK, CDR2 SYGVNS. CDR3 loop: CASSGDRGFTNEKLFF.

The chain joins TRBV7-2 to TRBJ1-1; TCRdb's D call, TRBD1, is unchecked because there is no DNA. The CDR3 is 16 residues long. Germline CDR1 reads SGHTA; CDR2 reads FQGNSA. This CDR3 reads CASSLGWTGIRTEAFF. The variable domain in full, with the rest retrieved from reference TRBV7-2 and TRBJ1-1, is GAGVSQSPSNKVTEKGKDVELRCDPISGHTALYWYRQSLGQGLEFLIYFQGNSAPDKSGLPSDRFSAERTGGSVSTLTIQRTQQEDSAVYLCASSLGWTGIRTEAFFGQGTRLTVV.

The chain has TRBV7-8 and TRBJ2-7; the D call of TRBD1 rests on TCRdb alone, since no DNA is present to check it. The CDR3 extends over 15 amino acids. Per the germline V gene, CDR1 is SGHVS and CDR2 is FQNEAQ. The CDR3 loop reads CASSLTRTGSEEQYF.

This rearrangement joins TRBV6-5 to TRBJ2-1. Germline CDR1 reads MNHEY; CDR2 reads SVGAGI. The CDR3 runs to 16 residues. This CDR3 is CASSYSTGGAYNEQFF.

This chain uses TRBV7-2 with TRBJ1-1; checking the TCRdb D call of TRBD1 is not possible without DNA. The CDR3 has 17 residues. Germline V lookup: CDR1 SGHTA, CDR2 FQGNSA. CDR3 amino acids: CASSPRTGVIVNTEAFF.

This rearrangement joins TRBV5-1 to TRBJ2-1; TCRdb picks TRBD1, but there is no DNA to check that call. The CDR3 is made up of 15 amino acids. Germline-derived CDR1 and CDR2 are SGHRS and YFSETQ. CDR3 protein: CASKPGQGDYNEQFF. The complete variable domain, with remaining parts taken from reference TRBV5-1 and TRBJ2-1, reads KAGVTQTPRYLIKTRGQQVTLSCSPISGHRSVSWYQQTPGQGLQFLFEYFSETQRNKGNFPGRFSGRQFSNSRSEMNVSTLELGDSALYLCASKPGQGDYNEQFFGPGTRLTVL.

The rearrangement joins TRBV7-2 to TRBJ1-6; the TCRdb call, TRBD1, lacks DNA for checking. The CDR3 is 14 amino acids. Germline V gene lookup returns CDR1 SGHTA and CDR2 FQGNSA. The CDR3 reads CASSFDPGGSPLHF.

The J gene is TRBJ1-2, the V gene TRBV29-1. The V gene's germline CDR1 is SQVTM and CDR2 ANQGSEA. This CDR3 spans 14 amino acids. CDR3 in amino acids: CSVEDLVGFDGYTF.